These 19 T cell receptor beta chains came from one sample sequenced in a study of identical twins. Via MiXCR, TCRdb re-called the 5' RACE reads, giving one row per CDR3 protein. In the table there are 500,000 or so distinct CDR3 sequences, roughly 21% of which are singletons. These data were also filed under a second study, of T cells expressing NK-cell markers.

Sequencing was carried out using CD4+ T cells sorted from blood. Receptors originate from a woman under 30 in good health.

There are a few counts of this clonotype. The chain is built from TRBV12-3 or TRBV12-4 and TRBJ1-6, with a weak D call TRBD1 (5 bases). V lost 5 bases and J 8 bases, leaving 10 bases between the germline ends. This CDR3 contains 13 residues. The CDR3 DNA follows: TGTGCCAGCAGTCTGCAGGGTTATTCACCCCTCCACTTT. As protein: CASSLQGYSPLHF.

This clonotype was seen a handful of times. The chain employs TRBV12-3 or TRBV12-4 and TRBJ2-7; 7 nucleotides match TRBD2. V shed 3 bases and J 4 bases; nucleotides not matched to a gene: 6. This CDR3 spans 14 amino acids. This CDR3 reads CASSFKRDNYEQYF. The CDR3 DNA follows: TGTGCCAGCAGTTTTAAGCGGGATAATTACGAGCAGTACTTC.

The chain uses TRBV5-1 and TRBJ2-1; unclear D gene. Germline V gene lookup returns CDR1 SGHRS and CDR2 YFSETQ. This CDR3 has 14 amino acids. With 2 bases removed from V and 2 bases from J, the gap between germline ends came to 8 bases. The CDR3 DNA sequence: TGCGCCAGCAGCTTCGACCCGCCCTACAATGAGCAGTTCTTC. Amino acids: CASSFDPPYNEQFF.

This clonotype was seen at least ten times. V is TRBV12-3 or TRBV12-4 and J is TRBJ1-2; 7 nucleotides align to TRBD1. V was pared by 6 bases and J by 4 bases, with 11 bases of the junction left unmatched. This CDR3 comprises 15 residues. The CDR3 DNA follows: TGTGCCAGCAGGCCGGGGCAGACAGGGAGCTATGGCTACACCTTC. This sequence encodes CASRPGQTGSYGYTF.

This clonotype was seen a few times. The chain recombines TRBV6-6 with TRBJ2-1; tentative D call: TRBD1 (5 bases). This CDR3 comprises 13 residues. V lost 5 bases and J 7 bases, leaving 12 bases between the germline ends. Germline CDR1 is MNHNY and CDR2 is SVGAGI (reference sequence). CDR3 bases: TGTGCCAGCAGTCCGAGACCAGGGAATGAGCAGTTCTTC. It is translated as CASSPRPGNEQFF.

In its sample, this clonotype was seen a few times. The rearrangement uses TRBV20-1 and TRBJ1-1, with D unclear. The V gene lost 2 bases and the J gene lost 7 bases, with 14 bases spanning the gap. Germline CDR1 and CDR2: DFQATT and SNEGSKA (reference sequence). CDR3 size: 13 residues. The chain's CDR3 is CSARRTVGIEAFF. In nucleotides, the CDR3 is TGCAGTGCTAGAAGGACGGTCGGGATTGAAGCTTTCTTT.

This clonotype appeared a few times. J is TRBJ2-3 and V is TRBV5-1; D is unclear. The germline V gene encodes CDR1 SGHRS and CDR2 YFSETQ. The CDR3 totals 14 residues. The V end was cut by 2 bases, the J end by 1 base, with 8 bases between. CDR3 sequence reads: CASSFNRGTDTQYF. As DNA, the CDR3 is TGCGCCAGCAGCTTCAATCGGGGCACAGATACGCAGTATTTT.

V is TRBV6-2 or TRBV6-3 and J is TRBJ2-7; no clear D gene. The V and J ends lost 2 bases and 4 bases respectively, with 18 bases between them. Germline CDR1 reads MNHEY; CDR2 reads SVGEGT. CDR3 length equals 16 residues. CDR3 nucleotides: TGTGCCAGCAGTTACGGCTGGGTCCCGCATGGGTACGAGCAGTACTTC. Translation gives CASSYGWVPHGYEQYF.

This clonotype was detected once. One end of the junction does not line up with germline, which may come from a read error. The chain uses TRBV19 and TRBJ2-3, with a weak D call TRBD1 (5 bases). Germline values: CDR1 LNHDA, CDR2 SQIVND (reference sequence). The CDR3 length is 15 residues. CDR3 bases: TGTGCCAGTAGTATGGGGCAGGCAAACACAGATACACAGTATTTT. As protein: CASSMGQANTDTQYF.

This sequence joins TRBV4-2 and TRBJ1-1; D ambiguous. V was cut by 4 bases and J by 1 base, with 13 bases left in between. Germline assignment: CDR1 LGHNA and CDR2 YNFKEQ. The CDR3 runs 15 residues. The chain's CDR3 is CASSPPRNTNTEAFF. The CDR3 nucleotides are TGTGCCAGCAGCCCCCCCAGGAATACGAACACTGAAGCTTTCTTT.

In its sample, this clonotype was seen many times. V is TRBV12-3 or TRBV12-4 and J is TRBJ2-7; D might be TRBD1 (5 bases). V was clipped by 3 bases and J by 2 bases, with 14 bases between them. The CDR3 is made up of 15 amino acids. Here the CDR3 reads CASSLSAQGTYEQYF. In DNA form, the CDR3 reads TGTGCCAGCAGTTTGTCGGCGCAGGGAACCTACGAGCAGTACTTC.

The chain is built from TRBV5-1 and TRBJ2-7, with no clear D. Germline V gene data show CDR1 as SGHRS and CDR2 as YFSETQ. This CDR3 contains 14 residues. V lost 0 bases and J 4 bases, leaving 11 bases between the germline ends. The CDR3 DNA sequence: TGCGCCAGCAGCTTGGACCGGCCGGAATACGAGCAGTACTTC. The encoded protein is CASSLDRPEYEQYF.

This clonotype was detected a few times. The chain combines TRBV29-1 with TRBJ1-2; D remains unclear. Trimming took off 4 bases at V and 5 bases at J, with 17 bases between the two ends. The CDR3 is made up of 14 amino acids. CDR1 SQVTM and CDR2 ANQGSEA come from the germline V gene. This CDR3 reads CSVAAGGINYGYTF. As DNA, the CDR3 is TGCAGCGTTGCGGCAGGAGGGATCAATTATGGCTACACCTTC.

This chain connects TRBV20-1 to TRBJ2-5, with TRBD2 identical over 12 bases. Trimming took 3 bases from V and 2 from J; bases not matched to a gene: 4. CDR1 and CDR2 from the germline V gene are DFQATT and SNEGSKA (reference sequence). The CDR3 has 15 amino acids. The CDR3 region has the DNA TGCAGTGCTAGTGGGACTAGCGGGCCACAAGAGACCCAGTACTTC. This encodes CSASGTSGPQETQYF.

The V and J genes are TRBV20-1 and TRBJ2-7; perhaps TRBD1 as D (6 bases). Deletions cut 3 bases from V and 4 bases from J, with 16 bases between. The germline CDR1 and CDR2 sequences are DFQATT and SNEGSKA (reference sequence). This CDR3 comprises 14 residues. Written as DNA, the CDR3 is TGCAGTGCTAGTCGGAGCGGACAGTTATACGAGCAGTACTTC. Protein: CSASRSGQLYEQYF.

The table lists this clonotype with many counts. The CDR3 region is CASSLGEKLFF. CDR3 sequence (DNA): TGTGCCAGCAGTTTAGGTGAAAAACTGTTTTTT. The V and J genes are TRBV12-3 or TRBV12-4 and TRBJ1-4; D not certain. Between the trimmed V and J ends, which lost 1 base and 7 bases, there was a span of 1 base. The CDR3 length is 11 residues.

The sample holds a few counts of this clonotype. The genes are TRBV5-1 and TRBJ2-3; possibly TRBD1 for D (6 bases). Germline V CDR1 and CDR2: SGHRS, YFSETQ. Trimming cost V 4 bases and J 9 bases, with 12 bases left between them. The CDR3 sequence is 12 residues long. The CDR3 here is CASSPDSLTQYF. The CDR3 DNA is TGCGCCAGCAGCCCGGACAGTTTGACGCAGTATTTT. Full variable domain (missing parts from reference TRBV5-1 and TRBJ2-3): KAGVTQTPRYLIKTRGQQVTLSCSPISGHRSVSWYQQTPGQGLQFLFEYFSETQRNKGNFPGRFSGRQFSNSRSEMNVSTLELGDSALYLCASSPDSLTQYFGPGTRLTVL.

The chain links TRBV12-3 or TRBV12-4 to TRBJ2-1; D is undetermined. This CDR3 contains 13 residues. The V end lost 2 bases, the J end lost 7 bases, and 9 bases lay between the germline ends. DNA for the CDR3: TGTGCCAGCAGTTTAACCATGCGGAATGAGCAGTTCTTC. Its translation is CASSLTMRNEQFF.

This clonotype was counted only a few times. The chain carries TRBV6-1 and TRBJ2-3; possible D gene TRBD2, 5 bases. Germline assignment: CDR1 MNHNS and CDR2 SASEGT. Trimming removed 5 bases at V and 3 bases at J, with 15 bases between. The CDR3 is 15 amino acids. This CDR3 reads CASSPYASKTDTQYF. CDR3 in DNA: TGTGCCAGCAGTCCCTATGCTAGCAAAACAGATACGCAGTATTTT.